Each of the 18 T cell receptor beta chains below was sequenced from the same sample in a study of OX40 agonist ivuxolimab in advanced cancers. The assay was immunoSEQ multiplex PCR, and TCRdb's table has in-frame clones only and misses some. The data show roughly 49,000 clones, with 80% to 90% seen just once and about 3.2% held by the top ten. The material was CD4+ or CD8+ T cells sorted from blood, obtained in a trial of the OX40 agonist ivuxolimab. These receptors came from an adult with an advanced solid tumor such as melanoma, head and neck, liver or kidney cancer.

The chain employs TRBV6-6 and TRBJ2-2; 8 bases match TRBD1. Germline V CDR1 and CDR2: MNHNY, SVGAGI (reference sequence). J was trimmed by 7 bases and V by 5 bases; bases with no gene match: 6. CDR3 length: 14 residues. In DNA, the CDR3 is TGTGCCAGCAGTGACACAGGGGGTGTCGGGGAGCTGTTTTTT. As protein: CASSDTGGVGELFF.

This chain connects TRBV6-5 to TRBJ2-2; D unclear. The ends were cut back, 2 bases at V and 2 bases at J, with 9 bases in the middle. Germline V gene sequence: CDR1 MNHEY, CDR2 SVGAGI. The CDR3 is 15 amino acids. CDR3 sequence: CASSYQGKNTGELFF. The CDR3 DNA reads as TGTGCCAGCAGTTACCAAGGGAAAAACACCGGGGAGCTGTTTTTT.

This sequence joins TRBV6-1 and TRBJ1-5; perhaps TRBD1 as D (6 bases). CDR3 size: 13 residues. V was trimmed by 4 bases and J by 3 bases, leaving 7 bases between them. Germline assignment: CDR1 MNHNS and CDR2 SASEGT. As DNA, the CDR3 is TGTGCCAGCAGTGGGGACATCAATCAGCCCCAGCATTTT. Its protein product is CASSGDINQPQHF.

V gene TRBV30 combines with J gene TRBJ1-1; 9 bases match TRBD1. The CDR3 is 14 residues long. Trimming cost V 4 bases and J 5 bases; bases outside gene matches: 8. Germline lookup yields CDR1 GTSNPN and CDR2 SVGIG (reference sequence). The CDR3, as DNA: TGTGCCTGGAAATACAGGGGGCGGGAAACTGAAGCTTTCTTT. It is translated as CAWKYRGRETEAFF.

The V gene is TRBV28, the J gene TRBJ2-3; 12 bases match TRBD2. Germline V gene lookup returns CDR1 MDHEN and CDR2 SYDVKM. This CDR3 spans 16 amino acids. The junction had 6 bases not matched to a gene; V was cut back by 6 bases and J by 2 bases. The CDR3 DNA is TGTGCCAGCAGGGGACTAGCGGGTTTGTACACAGATACGCAGTATTTT. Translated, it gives CASRGLAGLYTDTQYF.

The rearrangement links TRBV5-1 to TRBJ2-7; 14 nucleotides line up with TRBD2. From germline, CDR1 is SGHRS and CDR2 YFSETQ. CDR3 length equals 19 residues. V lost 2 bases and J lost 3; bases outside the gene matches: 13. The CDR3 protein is CASSFGLGTSGGKFYEQYF. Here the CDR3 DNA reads TGCGCCAGCAGCTTCGGGTTGGGGACTAGCGGGGGAAAATTCTACGAGCAGTACTTC.

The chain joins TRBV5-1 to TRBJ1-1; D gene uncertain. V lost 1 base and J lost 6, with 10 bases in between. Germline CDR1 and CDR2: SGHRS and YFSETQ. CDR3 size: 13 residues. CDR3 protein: CASSLRGGSEAFF. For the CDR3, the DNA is TGCGCCAGCAGCTTGCGGGGTGGGTCTGAAGCTTTCTTT.

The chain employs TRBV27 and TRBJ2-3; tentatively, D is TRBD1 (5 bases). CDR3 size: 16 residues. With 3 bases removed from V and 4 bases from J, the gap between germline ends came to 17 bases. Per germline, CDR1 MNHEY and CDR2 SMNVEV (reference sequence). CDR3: CASSFRTGGMADTQYF. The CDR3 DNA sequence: TGTGCCAGCAGTTTCCGAACAGGTGGAATGGCAGATACGCAGTATTTT.

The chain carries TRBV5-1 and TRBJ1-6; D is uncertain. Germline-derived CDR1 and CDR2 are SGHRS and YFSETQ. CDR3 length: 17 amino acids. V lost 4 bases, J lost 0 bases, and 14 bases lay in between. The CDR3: CASSPNEVNSYNSPLHF. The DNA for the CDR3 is TGCGCCAGCAGCCCCAATGAGGTCAACTCCTATAATTCACCCCTCCACTTT.

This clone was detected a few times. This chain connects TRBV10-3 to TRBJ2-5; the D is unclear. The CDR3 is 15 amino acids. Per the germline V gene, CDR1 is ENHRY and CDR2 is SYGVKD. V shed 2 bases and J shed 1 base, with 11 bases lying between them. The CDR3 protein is CAISEAVTPQETQYF. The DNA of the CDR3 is TGTGCCATCAGTGAGGCCGTTACGCCCCAAGAGACCCAGTACTTC.

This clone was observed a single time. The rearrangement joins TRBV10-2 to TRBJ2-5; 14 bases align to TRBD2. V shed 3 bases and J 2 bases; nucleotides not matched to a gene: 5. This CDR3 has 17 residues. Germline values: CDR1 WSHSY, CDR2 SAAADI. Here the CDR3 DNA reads TGCGCCAGCAGTGAAAGGACTAGCGGGAGGCAACAAGAGACCCAGTACTTC. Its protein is CASSERTSGRQQETQYF.

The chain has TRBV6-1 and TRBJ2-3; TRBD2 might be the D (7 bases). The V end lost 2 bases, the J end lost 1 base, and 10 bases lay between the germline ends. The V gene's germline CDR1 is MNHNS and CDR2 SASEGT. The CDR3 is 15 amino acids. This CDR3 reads CASSEMGGRTDTQYF. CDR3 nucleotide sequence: TGTGCCAGCAGTGAAATGGGGGGGCGCACAGATACGCAGTATTTT.

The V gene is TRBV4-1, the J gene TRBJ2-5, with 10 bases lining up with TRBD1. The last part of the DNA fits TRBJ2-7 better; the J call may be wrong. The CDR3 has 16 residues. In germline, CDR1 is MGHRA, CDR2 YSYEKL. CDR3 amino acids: CASSQGGTGTGDEQYF. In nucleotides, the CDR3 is TGCGCCAGCAGCCAAGGGGGGACCGGGACAGGGGACGAGCAGTACTTC.

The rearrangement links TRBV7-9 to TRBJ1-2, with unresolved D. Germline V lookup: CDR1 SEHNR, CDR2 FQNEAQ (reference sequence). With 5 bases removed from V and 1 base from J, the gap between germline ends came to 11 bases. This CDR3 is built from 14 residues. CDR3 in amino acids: CASSVQSFNYGYTF. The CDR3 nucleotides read TGTGCCAGCAGCGTACAGAGCTTTAACTATGGCTACACCTTC.

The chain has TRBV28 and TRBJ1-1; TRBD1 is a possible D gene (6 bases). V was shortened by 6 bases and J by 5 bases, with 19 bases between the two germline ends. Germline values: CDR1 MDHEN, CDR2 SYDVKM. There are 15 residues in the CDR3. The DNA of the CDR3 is TGTGCCAGCAGCGGCGCGGCACAGGGCTTAACTGAAGCTTTCTTT. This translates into CASSGAAQGLTEAFF.

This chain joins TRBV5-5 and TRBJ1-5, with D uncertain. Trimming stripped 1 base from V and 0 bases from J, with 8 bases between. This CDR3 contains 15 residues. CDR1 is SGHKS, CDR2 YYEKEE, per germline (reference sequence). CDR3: CASSLRPDSNQPQHF. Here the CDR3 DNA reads TGTGCCAGCAGCTTGCGTCCTGATAGCAATCAGCCCCAGCATTTT.

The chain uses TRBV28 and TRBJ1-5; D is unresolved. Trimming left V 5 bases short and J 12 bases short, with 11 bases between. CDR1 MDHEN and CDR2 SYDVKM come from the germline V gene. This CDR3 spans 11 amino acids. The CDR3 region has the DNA TGTGCCAGCAGTCTGACACGGGTCCAGCATTTT. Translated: CASSLTRVQHF.

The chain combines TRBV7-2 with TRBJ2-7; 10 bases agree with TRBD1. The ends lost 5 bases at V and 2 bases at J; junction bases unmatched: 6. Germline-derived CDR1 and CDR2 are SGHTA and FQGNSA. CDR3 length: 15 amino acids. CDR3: CASSDSGTGAYEQYF. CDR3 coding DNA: TGTGCCAGCAGCGACTCCGGGACAGGGGCCTACGAGCAGTACTTC.